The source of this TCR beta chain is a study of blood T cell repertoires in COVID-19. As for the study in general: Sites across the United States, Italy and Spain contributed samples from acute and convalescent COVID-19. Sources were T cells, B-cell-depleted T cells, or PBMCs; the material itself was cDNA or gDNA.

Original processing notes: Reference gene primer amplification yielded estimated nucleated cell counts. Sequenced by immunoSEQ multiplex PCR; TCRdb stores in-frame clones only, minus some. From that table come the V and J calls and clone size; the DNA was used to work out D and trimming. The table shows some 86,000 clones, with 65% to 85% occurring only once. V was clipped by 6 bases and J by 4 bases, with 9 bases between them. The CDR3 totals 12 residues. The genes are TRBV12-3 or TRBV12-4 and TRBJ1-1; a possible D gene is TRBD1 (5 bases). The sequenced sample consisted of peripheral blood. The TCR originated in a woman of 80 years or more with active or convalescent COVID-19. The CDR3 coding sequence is TGTGCCAGCAGCCAGGGTGTCACTGAAGCTTTCTTT. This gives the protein CASSQGVTEAFF.